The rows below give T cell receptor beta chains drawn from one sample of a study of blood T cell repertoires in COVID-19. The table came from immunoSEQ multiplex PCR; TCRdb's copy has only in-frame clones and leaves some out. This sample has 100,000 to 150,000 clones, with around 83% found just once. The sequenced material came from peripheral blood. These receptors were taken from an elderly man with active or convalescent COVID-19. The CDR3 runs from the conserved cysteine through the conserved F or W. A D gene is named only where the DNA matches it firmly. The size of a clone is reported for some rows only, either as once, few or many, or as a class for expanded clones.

DNA: TGTGCCACCAGCAGAGGCGGGGGAATGAACACTGAAGCTTTCTTT; CDR3: CATSRGGGMNTEAFF; J: TRBJ1-1; size: -; V: TRBV15; D: -
DNA: TGTGCCACCAGTGAGGGGACTGGCAATCAGCCCCAGCATTTT; CDR3: CATSEGTGNQPQHF; J: TRBJ1-5; size: -; V: TRBV24-1; D: -
DNA: TGTGCCAGCAGCCAAGAGGGCAAAACCGGGGCCAACGTCCTGACTTTC; CDR3: CASSQEGKTGANVLTF; J: TRBJ2-6; size: -; V: TRBV3-1/TRBV3-2; D: -
DNA: TGTGCCAGTAGTATGGACAGGGGAATCAGCACAGATACGCAGTATTTT; CDR3: CASSMDRGISTDTQYF; J: TRBJ2-3; size: -; V: TRBV19; D: TRBD1
DNA: TGTGCCAGCAGCCAACAGGGTTCTGGAAACACCATATATTTT; CDR3: CASSQQGSGNTIYF; J: TRBJ1-3; size: -; V: TRBV7-2; D: -
DNA: TGTGCCAGCAGTTACGGGATAGCGGGGGCGAAAGGTGAGCAGTTCTTC; CDR3: CASSYGIAGAKGEQFF; J: TRBJ2-1; size: -; V: TRBV6-2/TRBV6-3; D: TRBD2
DNA: TGTGCCAGCAGCTTAACTTCCTCTAGCGGGACAGATACGCAGTATTTT; CDR3: CASSLTSSSGTDTQYF; J: TRBJ2-3; size: -; V: TRBV7-3; D: TRBD2
DNA: TGTGCCAGCAGCTTCACTAGCGGGGGTGCAGATACGCAGTATTTT; CDR3: CASSFTSGGADTQYF; J: TRBJ2-3; size: -; V: TRBV9; D: TRBD2
DNA: TGTGCCAGCAGTCTCATGTCGGGATCGGGGGGCAATCAGCCCCAGCATTTT; CDR3: CASSLMSGSGGNQPQHF; J: TRBJ1-5; size: -; V: TRBV7-2; D: -
DNA: TGTGCCAGCAGTTACGACCAGGCGGGGAGTTCACCCCTCCACTTT; CDR3: CASSYDQAGSSPLHF; J: TRBJ1-6; size: -; V: TRBV6-2/TRBV6-3; D: -
DNA: TGTGCCAGCAGTCTCGGACAGGCGTATAGCAATCAGCCCCAGCATTTT; CDR3: CASSLGQAYSNQPQHF; J: TRBJ1-5; size: -; V: TRBV28; D: TRBD1
DNA: TGCAGTGCTAGTGTACCGGGTCGTTGGAATCAGCCCCAGCATTTT; CDR3: CSASVPGRWNQPQHF; J: TRBJ1-5; size: -; V: TRBV20-1; D: -
DNA: TGTGCCAGCAGCTTAAGTAGCGGGGGGAGCTCCTACGAGCAGTACTTC; CDR3: CASSLSSGGSSYEQYF; J: TRBJ2-7; size: -; V: TRBV7-3; D: TRBD2
DNA: TGTGCCAGCAGTTACTTACACGGGGAGACCCAGTACTTC; CDR3: CASSYLHGETQYF; J: TRBJ2-5; size: -; V: TRBV6-5; D: -
DNA: TGTGCCAGCAGCTTAGCTAGCAATGAGCAGTTCTTC; CDR3: CASSLASNEQFF; J: TRBJ2-1; size: few; V: TRBV13; D: -
DNA: TGTGCCATCAGAGAGACAGGGGGTGACACTGAAGCTTTCTTT; CDR3: CAIRETGGDTEAFF; J: TRBJ1-1; size: -; V: TRBV10-3; D: TRBD1
DNA: TGTGCCAGTAGTCAGGGTATCACCTACAATGAGCAGTTCTTC; CDR3: CASSQGITYNEQFF; J: TRBJ2-1; size: -; V: TRBV19; D: -
DNA: TGTGCCAGCAGCCCCGAGGGGGGGTTAGACACTGAAGCTTTCTTT; CDR3: CASSPEGGLDTEAFF; J: TRBJ1-1; size: few; V: TRBV5-4; D: -
DNA: TGTGCCAGCAGCTCCCATGGCCGGTCAGGCTACGTATACAATGAGCAGTTCTTC; CDR3: CASSSHGRSGYVYNEQFF; J: TRBJ2-1; size: -; V: TRBV5-6; D: -
DNA: TGTGCCAGCAGCCAAGCCGCCTCCGGGACAGAAATATACAAACTGTTTTTT; CDR3: CASSQAASGTEIYKLFF; J: TRBJ1-4; size: few; V: TRBV3-1/TRBV3-2; D: TRBD1
DNA: TGTGCCAGCAGGGTTAGGGGGTCGGCTGAAGCTTTCTTT; CDR3: CASRVRGSAEAFF; J: TRBJ1-1; size: few; V: TRBV3-1/TRBV3-2; D: -
DNA: TGTGCCAGCAGCTTGTCGGGGAGGGATTCACCCCTCCACTTT; CDR3: CASSLSGRDSPLHF; J: TRBJ1-6; size: -; V: TRBV5-6; D: -
DNA: TGTGCCAGCAGCCGGACAGGCTATGAGACCCAGTACTTC; CDR3: CASSRTGYETQYF; J: TRBJ2-5; size: -; V: TRBV5-6; D: TRBD1